A selection of T cell receptor beta chains follows, all from one sample in a study of cytotoxic CD8 clonotypes in ibrutinib-treated CLL. Only in-frame clones appear in the TCRdb table, and some are missing; sequencing was by immunoSEQ multiplex PCR. The sample consists of around 250,000 clones, roughly 74% of them appearing once. Sequenced material: PBMCs, taken after 24 months of ibrutinib treatment. All receptors come from a human donor with chronic lymphocytic leukemia. CDR3s include the opening cysteine and the closing phenylalanine or tryptophan. D genes are given only for firm matches. Only some rows state a clone size, as once, few, many or a class for expanded clones.

V	D	size	J	DNA	CDR3
TRBV28	TRBD1	.	TRBJ2-3	TGTGCCAGCAGTTCCGGACAGGGGCGTACAGATACGCAGTATTTT	CASSSGQGRTDTQYF
TRBV10-3	.	.	TRBJ2-2	TGTGCCATCAGTGATGGGGCGACCGGGGAGCTGTTTTTT	CAISDGATGELFF
TRBV6-5	TRBD1	.	TRBJ2-5	TGTGCCAGCAGTTCAACAGGGGGAGAGACCCAGTACTTC	CASSSTGGETQYF
TRBV28	.	.	TRBJ1-5	TGTGCCAGCAGGAGACTTAGCAATCAGCCCCAGCATTTT	CASRRLSNQPQHF
TRBV27	TRBD2	.	TRBJ2-2	TGTGCCAGCAGTGGTCAAAGCGGGAGTCCCGGGGAGCTGTTTTTT	CASSGQSGSPGELFF
TRBV11-2	.	.	TRBJ1-3	TGTGCCAGCAGTTCTGGGCAGTTCTCTGGAAACACCATATATTTT	CASSSGQFSGNTIYF
TRBV14	.	once	TRBJ2-1	TGTGCCAGCAGCCCTGACAGGCCTTGGGGTTACAATGAGCAGTTCTTC	CASSPDRPWGYNEQFF
TRBV27	TRBD2	.	TRBJ2-3	TGTGCCAGCAGAAAGACTAGCGGGGCGCCAGATACGCAGTATTTT	CASRKTSGAPDTQYF
TRBV5-6	.	.	TRBJ2-2	TGTGCCAGCAGCTTGGGCCTGAACACCGGGGAGCTGTTTTTT	CASSLGLNTGELFF
TRBV30	.	.	TRBJ1-2	TGTGCCTGGGAAGGGGATGGCTACACCTTC	CAWEGDGYTF
TRBV20-1	.	once	TRBJ2-7	TGCAGTGCTCCTAGCTCCTACGAGCAGTACTTC	CSAPSSYEQYF
TRBV27	TRBD1	.	TRBJ1-1	TGTGCCAGCAGTTCGACAGGGGGGAGTGAAGCTTTCTTT	CASSSTGGSEAFF
TRBV18	TRBD2	once	TRBJ2-5	TGTGCCAGCTCACCAACTAGCGGGAGTATGGGGGAGACCCAGTACTTC	CASSPTSGSMGETQYF
TRBV14	TRBD1	.	TRBJ1-5	TGTGCCAGCAGCCCACGGACAGGGAACAAACCCCAGCATTTT	CASSPRTGNKPQHF
TRBV29-1	.	once	TRBJ1-4	TGCAGCGTTACAAGGACTGGTAATGAAAAACTGTTTTTT	CSVTRTGNEKLFF
TRBV13	.	.	TRBJ2-7	TGTGCCAGCAGCGGGGACGTACGCTACGAGCAGTACTTC	CASSGDVRYEQYF
TRBV28	.	.	TRBJ1-2	TGTGCCAGCAGTTCATTGGTTGGCTACACCTTC	CASSSLVGYTF
TRBV27	.	.	TRBJ2-2	TGTGCCAGCAGTTTATATAAGGCCGGGGAGCTGTTTTTT	CASSLYKAGELFF
TRBV7-8	.	.	TRBJ2-2	TGTGCCAGCAGCTCACCGGTCGGGCAGGGTGGCACCGGGGAGCTGTTTTTT	CASSSPVGQGGTGELFF
TRBV9	.	.	TRBJ2-3	TGTGCCAGCAGCGGTTACTGGGGCCCAGATACGCAGTATTTT	CASSGYWGPDTQYF
TRBV14	.	.	TRBJ2-7	TGTGCCAGCAGCCGTCGGACTGCCCCCTACGAGCAGTACTTC	CASSRRTAPYEQYF
TRBV19	.	.	TRBJ1-6	TGTGCCAGTACCGATGGTCGGGGGGCGATGTCACCCCTCCACTTT	CASTDGRGAMSPLHF
TRBV11-2	.	.	TRBJ2-7	TGTGCCAGCAGCCCCCGAGAGGACAGTACCTACGAGCAGTACTTC	CASSPREDSTYEQYF
TRBV30	.	.	TRBJ2-2	TGTGCCTTTACAGGGTGGACCGGGGAGCTGTTTTTT	CAFTGWTGELFF
TRBV7-2	.	once	TRBJ1-2	TGTGCCAGCAGCCCCCTCCGGGACAACGGCTACACCTTC	CASSPLRDNGYTF
TRBV5-1	.	.	TRBJ1-2	TGCGCCAGCAGCTTTGATCGGGGAAATGGCTACACCTTC	CASSFDRGNGYTF
TRBV25-1	.	once	TRBJ2-1	TGTGCCAGCAGTGAATACAGATCCAATGAGCAGTTCTTC	CASSEYRSNEQFF
TRBV25-1	.	.	TRBJ2-3	TGTGCCAGCAACAACCCTAGCACAGATACGCAGTATTTT	CASNNPSTDTQYF
TRBV7-3	.	.	TRBJ2-1	TGTGCCAGCAGCTTAAACGGAGCCCTCTCCTACAATGAGCAGTTCTTC	CASSLNGALSYNEQFF
TRBV28	.	once	TRBJ2-7	TGTGCCAGCAGTTTAAGGACCCTCTACGAGCAGTACTTC	CASSLRTLYEQYF
TRBV5-1	.	.	TRBJ2-1	TGCGCCAGCAGCATCCTAACAATTTACAATGAGCAGTTCTTC	CASSILTIYNEQFF
TRBV7-7	TRBD1	.	TRBJ2-1	TGTGCTAGCAGCTTCGGGACAGGGGGCCAGGGTGAGCAGTTCTTC	CASSFGTGGQGEQFF
TRBV2	.	.	TRBJ2-7	TGTGCCAGCAGGGAGAACAGGGACCCAAACTACGAGCAGTACTTC	CASRENRDPNYEQYF
TRBV29-1	.	.	TRBJ2-7	TGCAGCGTTCTCGGCCCCCCCGCGTTCGACGAGCAGTACTTC	CSVLGPPAFDEQYF
TRBV19	.	.	TRBJ1-2	TGTGCCAGTAGTATACCCACAGGACAGAACTATGGCTACACCTTC	CASSIPTGQNYGYTF
TRBV6-1	.	.	TRBJ2-1	TGTGCCAGCAGTGAAGCGTCAAGGGGAAGCATCTTC	CASSEASRGSIF
TRBV7-8	.	once	TRBJ2-7	TGTGCCAGCAGCCTAGGACCTTCACAAGGGGAGCAGTACTTC	CASSLGPSQGEQYF
TRBV28	TRBD1	.	TRBJ2-2	TGTGCCAGCAGTGCCCCCGGACAGGGGGAAGAGCTGTTTTTT	CASSAPGQGEELFF
TRBV5-1	.	.	TRBJ1-1	TGCGCCAGCAGCTCTACCCTGAACACTGAAGCTTTCTTT	CASSSTLNTEAFF
TRBV29-1	.	.	TRBJ1-2	TGCAGCGTTGAAGGGGTATTCGGAGGCTACACCTTC	CSVEGVFGGYTF
TRBV5-8	.	.	TRBJ2-3	TGTGCCAGCAGCCATTCCGGGACATCTAGCACAGATACGCAGTATTTT	CASSHSGTSSTDTQYF
TRBV9	.	once	TRBJ2-2	TGTGCCAGCAGCGTACCCCCACAGGCCGGGGAGCTGTTTTTT	CASSVPPQAGELFF
TRBV18	TRBD1	.	TRBJ2-2	TGTGCCAGCTCCCTAAACAGGGGAGCGAACACCGGGGAGCTGTTTTTT	CASSLNRGANTGELFF
TRBV6-5	TRBD1	.	TRBJ1-1	TGTGCCAGCAGAGGCGGACAGGTTGAAGCTTTCTTT	CASRGGQVEAFF